This record looks at one T cell receptor beta chain sequence and its context. Through a sample-barcoded 5' primer and a J-beta primer mix, a second PCR was run for roughly 6 to 12 cycles. Via MiXCR, TCRdb re-called the 5' RACE reads, giving one row per CDR3 protein. The sample lists roughly 1.5 million distinct CDR3 sequences; around 40% were seen once. The data are from a study of blood T cells in healthy people across ages. Per germline, CDR1 MDHEN and CDR2 SYDVKM. V shed 6 bases, J shed 5 bases, and the junction held 7 bases outside the gene matches. The CDR3 spans 15 residues. Sequenced sample: blood. This clonotype was sampled from a woman younger than 30 in good health. J is TRBJ2-2 and V is TRBV28; 9 positions match TRBD1. The CDR3: CASRKGQGWTGELFF. CDR3 coding DNA: TGTGCCAGCAGAAAGGGACAGGGTTGGACCGGGGAGCTGTTTTTT. The complete variable domain, with remaining parts taken from reference TRBV28 and TRBJ2-2, reads DVKVTQSSRYLVKRTGEKVFLECVQDMDHENMFWYRQDPGLGLRLIYFSYDVKMKEKGDIPEGYSVSREKKERFSLILESASTNQTSMYLCASRKGQGWTGELFFGEGSRLTVL.